This T cell receptor beta chain is drawn from a study of control samples from healthy donors and cancer patients. The CDR3 covers 14 residues. The V and J ends lost 1 base and 0 bases respectively, with 4 bases between them. Germline CDR1 and CDR2: LGHDT and YNNKEL (reference sequence). Produced via immunoSEQ multiplex PCR; TCRdb's table is partial and in-frame only. Of roughly 190,000 clones listed, 91% are singletons. Sequencing was carried out using blood. The receptor was isolated from a woman aged 25 to 45 in good health. This sequence joins TRBV3-1 (or the pseudogene TRBV3-2) and TRBJ1-3; D unresolved. This chain's CDR3 is CASSQGRSGNTIYF. CDR3 DNA: TGTGCCAGCAGCCAAGGACGCTCTGGAAACACCATATATTTT.